This T cell receptor beta chain was captured by sequencing in a study of shared clonotypes between healthy human individuals. Using immunoSEQ multiplex PCR, the repertoire was profiled, and TCRdb retains in-frame clones only, with some absent. The sample lists about a million clones; 60% to 85% were seen once. CDR3 length: 15 residues. Germline V gives CDR1 SGDLS, CDR2 YYNGEE. Trimming took off 3 bases at V and 0 bases at J, with 12 bases between the two ends. Specimen: memory CD4+ T cells sorted from blood. Subset here: CD45RA-negative fraction. The sequence was obtained from a man aged 18 to 29 in good health. V and J are TRBV9 and TRBJ2-5; TRBD1 is a possible D gene (5 bases). CDR3 loop: CASSAIPGYQETQYF. CDR3 nucleotides: TGTGCCAGCAGCGCGATTCCAGGGTACCAAGAGACCCAGTACTTC.